This entry lists 30 T cell receptor beta chains sequenced from one sample in a study of shared clonotypes between healthy human individuals. TCRdb's table, derived via immunoSEQ multiplex PCR, lists solely in-frame clones and lacks some. Among 2,500,000 or so clones, 93% were seen once, and the ten largest hold 0.36%. The sequenced material came from naive CD4+ T cells from PBMCs. Noted subset: CD45RA+ positively selected. The source of these receptors is a man younger than 35 in good health. Some clones in this sample may be carry-over from other donors' samples.

The chain recombines TRBV4-2 with TRBJ2-1; 7 bases align to TRBD1. Trimming cost V 4 bases and J 4 bases; bases outside gene matches: 10. This CDR3 is 16 amino acids long. Germline CDR1 is LGHNA and CDR2 is YNFKEQ. The CDR3 is CASSRRTGAGYNEQFF. Written as DNA, the CDR3 is TGTGCCAGCAGCCGTAGAACAGGGGCAGGGTACAATGAGCAGTTCTTC.

As for this clone: Other nucleotide sequences from this sample produce the same CDR3. J is TRBJ2-5 and V is TRBV5-1; 7 bases line up with TRBD1. The CDR3 has 15 amino acids. J gave up 4 bases and V 0 bases, and 6 bases lay outside the gene matches. Germline lookup yields CDR1 SGHRS and CDR2 YFSETQ. The CDR3 spells CASSLGNRGRETQYF. The CDR3 coding sequence is TGCGCCAGCAGCTTGGGCAACAGGGGTCGAGAGACCCAGTACTTC.

This chain uses TRBV6-5 with TRBJ1-5, with TRBD1 as a possible D gene (5 bases). Trimming took off 7 bases at V and 0 bases at J, with 13 bases between the two ends. CDR1 is MNHEY and CDR2 is SVGAGI in the germline V gene. The CDR3 extends over 15 amino acids. In DNA form, the CDR3 reads TGTGCCAGCAAAGTGGGACGGTATAGCAATCAGCCCCAGCATTTT. Amino acid sequence: CASKVGRYSNQPQHF.

This clone appeared a few times. The gene calls are TRBV9 and TRBJ1-1; weak D call: TRBD1 (5 bases). Germline V gene lookup returns CDR1 SGDLS and CDR2 YYNGEE. Trimming shortened V by 0 bases and J by 1 base, and 13 bases separated the two germline ends. The CDR3 consists of 16 residues. Written as DNA, the CDR3 is TGTGCCAGCAGCGTAGGTCAGAGGGGATCGAACACTGAAGCTTTCTTT. Protein sequence: CASSVGQRGSNTEAFF.

This chain connects TRBV15 to TRBJ1-2; the D is unclear. Looked up from germline, CDR1 is LNHNV and CDR2 is YYDKDF (reference sequence). V dropped 0 bases and J dropped 2 bases, with 13 bases sitting between them. This CDR3 spans 16 amino acids. DNA of the CDR3: TGTGCCACCAGCAGAGATACCACTGGCTGGAACTATGGCTACACCTTC. Translation: CATSRDTTGWNYGYTF.

This chain connects TRBV29-1 to TRBJ1-2; 10 bases line up with TRBD1. The germline CDR1 and CDR2 sequences are SQVTM and ANQGSEA. The V and J ends lost 6 bases and 4 bases, in that order; junction bases with no gene match: 11. CDR3 length: 15 amino acids. The CDR3 DNA reads TGCAGCGTGAACCGGGACAGGGGTTACGGCTATGGCTACACCTTC. Its translation: CSVNRDRGYGYGYTF.

On this clone itself: Within the sample, other DNA sequences also encode this same CDR3. This rearrangement joins TRBV29-1 to TRBJ2-1; D remains ambiguous. The CDR3 is made up of 13 amino acids. Germline lookup yields CDR1 SQVTM and CDR2 ANQGSEA. The V and J ends lost 3 bases and 0 bases respectively, with 6 bases between them. The CDR3, as DNA: TGCAGCGTTGATCCGAGCTCCTACAATGAGCAGTTCTTC. Residues: CSVDPSSYNEQFF.

This chain joins TRBV7-9 and TRBJ1-5, with unresolved D. Between the trimmed V and J ends, which lost 7 bases and 2 bases, there was a span of 9 bases. From germline, CDR1 is SEHNR and CDR2 FQNEAQ (reference sequence). This CDR3 has 13 residues. The CDR3 region has the DNA TGTGCCAGCAATAGAGACCGCAATCAGCCCCAGCATTTT. Protein product: CASNRDRNQPQHF.

The chain joins TRBV5-1 to TRBJ2-7; 8 nucleotides align to TRBD1. The CDR3 is 17 residues long. Per germline, CDR1 SGHRS and CDR2 YFSETQ. Unmatched junction bases numbered 20, after V lost 8 bases and J lost 4 bases. For the CDR3, the DNA is TGCGCCAGTACGACAGGGGAGGCGGGTATTCGCTGGTACGAGCAGTACTTC. Its translation is CASTTGEAGIRWYEQYF. The full variable domain, completed using reference TRBV5-1 and TRBJ2-7, is KAGVTQTPRYLIKTRGQQVTLSCSPISGHRSVSWYQQTPGQGLQFLFEYFSETQRNKGNFPGRFSGRQFSNSRSEMNVSTLELGDSALYLCASTTGEAGIRWYEQYFGPGTRLTVT.

CDR3 coding DNA: TGTGCCAGCAGTGCCCGAGCGGGAGGGCCAGATACGCAGTATTTT. It specifies CASSARAGGPDTQYF. V gene TRBV6-4 combines with J gene TRBJ2-3; 10 positions match TRBD2. Trimming at V came to 4 bases and at J to 4 bases, leaving 5 bases not matched to a gene. The CDR3 has 15 residues. The germline gives CDR1 MRHNA, CDR2 SNTAGT.

The chain carries TRBV15 and TRBJ2-5; 7 nucleotides line up with TRBD1. V dropped 5 bases and J dropped 5; count of bases not matched to a gene: 11. This CDR3 has 15 amino acids. Germline V gene lookup returns CDR1 LNHNV and CDR2 YYDKDF (reference sequence). This CDR3 reads CATSVATGSWETQYF. The CDR3 DNA reads TGTGCCACCAGCGTAGCGACAGGGTCGTGGGAGACCCAGTACTTC.

The sample holds one count of this clone. The chain has TRBV6-5 and TRBJ1-4, with a weak D call TRBD1 (6 bases). Trimming took off 11 bases at V and 7 bases at J, with 23 bases between the two ends. CDR3 length equals 15 residues. CDR1 and CDR2 from the germline V gene are MNHEY and SVGAGI. The CDR3 reads CAAGVIGGALEKLFF. The CDR3, as DNA: TGTGCCGCAGGCGTTATTGGGGGGGCTCTTGAAAAACTGTTTTTT.

V gene TRBV5-1 combines with J gene TRBJ1-1; D not certain. Trimming took 7 bases from V and 3 from J, leaving 19 bases between them. This CDR3 comprises 15 residues. Germline CDR1 is SGHRS and CDR2 is YFSETQ. CDR3 coding DNA: TGCGCCAGCCGGCCGTGGAGCTCTCCGGACACTGAAGCTTTCTTT. Translation: CASRPWSSPDTEAFF.

The table lists this clone with a count of one. The chain carries TRBV28 and TRBJ1-2; the D is unclear. CDR3 length equals 13 residues. The V and J ends lost 7 bases and 6 bases respectively, with 15 bases between them. Per the germline V gene, CDR1 is MDHEN and CDR2 is SYDVKM. CDR3 residues: CASTQRRVDGYTF. Here the CDR3 DNA reads TGTGCCAGCACCCAACGGAGGGTTGATGGCTACACCTTC.

CDR3 in DNA: TGTGCCAGCTCACCACTTCCCCTGCGGGGCACCGGGGAGCTGTTTTTT. Protein product: CASSPLPLRGTGELFF. The chain uses TRBV18 and TRBJ2-2, with D possibly matching TRBD2 (6 bases). Germline V gene sequence: CDR1 KGHSH, CDR2 LQKENI. The CDR3 runs to 16 residues. V dropped 1 base and J dropped 4 bases, with 13 bases sitting between them. Filled out from reference TRBV18 and TRBJ2-2, the complete variable domain reads NAGVMQNPRHLVRRRGQEARLRCSPMKGHSHVYWYRQLPEEGLKFMVYLQKENIIDESGMPKERFSAEFPKEGPSILRIQQVVRGDSAAYFCASSPLPLRGTGELFFGEGSRLTVL.

The V gene is TRBV6-5, the J gene TRBJ1-1; TRBD1 is a possible D gene (6 bases). This CDR3 region has 14 residues. Trimming removed 2 bases from V and 4 bases from J, with 11 bases in between. The germline V gene has CDR1 MNHEY and CDR2 SVGAGI. The CDR3 is CASSYGGGRTEAFF. The CDR3 nucleotides read TGTGCCAGCAGTTACGGGGGGGGCCGCACTGAAGCTTTCTTT.

The rearrangement links TRBV27 to TRBJ2-7, with 7 positions matching TRBD1. The CDR3 sequence is 16 residues long. Germline CDR1 MNHEY, CDR2 SMNVEV (reference sequence). V gave up 10 bases and J gave up 2 bases; unmatched junction bases: 17. The CDR3: CATWTGPETFPYEQYF. Written as DNA, the CDR3 is TGTGCCACCTGGACAGGTCCTGAAACCTTCCCCTACGAGCAGTACTTC.

The V gene is TRBV7-2, the J gene TRBJ2-1, with 8 bases that match TRBD2. Germline V gene data show CDR1 as SGHTA and CDR2 as FQGNSA. The CDR3 is 17 amino acids. With V trimmed by 5 bases and J by 1 base, 10 bases remained unmatched. CDR3 sequence (DNA): TGTGCCAGCAGCAAAATCCTTAGCGGGACGTCCTACAATGAGCAGTTCTTC. Its translation is CASSKILSGTSYNEQFF. Supplemented by reference TRBV7-2 and TRBJ2-1, the full variable domain reads GAGVSQSPSNKVTEKGKDVELRCDPISGHTALYWYRQSLGQGLEFLIYFQGNSAPDKSGLPSDRFSAERTGGSVSTLTIQRTQQEDSAVYLCASSKILSGTSYNEQFFGPGTRLTVL.

The chain joins TRBV5-4 to TRBJ1-6, with D perhaps TRBD1 (5 bases). Germline values: CDR1 SGHNT, CDR2 YYREEE (reference sequence). The CDR3 totals 15 residues. V was cut by 3 bases and J by 2 bases, with 9 bases left in between. As DNA, the CDR3 is TGTGCCAGCAGCTGGGGCGGGACCTATAATTCACCCCTCCACTTT. This encodes CASSWGGTYNSPLHF.

The chain recombines TRBV28 with TRBJ2-5; 7 bases fit TRBD1. Germline V gene sequence: CDR1 MDHEN, CDR2 SYDVKM. CDR3 length: 16 amino acids. The V segment lost 5 bases and the J segment 2 bases; nucleotides outside the gene matches: 11. The CDR3 spells CASSQQGPPPQETQYF. DNA of the CDR3: TGTGCCAGCAGTCAACAGGGGCCACCTCCTCAAGAGACCCAGTACTTC.

The chain combines TRBV6-1 with TRBJ2-1; D perhaps matches TRBD1 (6 bases). The V end lost 4 bases, the J end lost 9 bases, and 25 bases lay between the germline ends. CDR3 length equals 17 residues. CDR1 is MNHNS and CDR2 is SASEGT in the germline V gene. Written as DNA, the CDR3 is TGTGCCAGCAGTGGATACAGGGACATTGCGCACGTTAGTGAGCAGTTCTTC. Amino acids: CASSGYRDIAHVSEQFF.

The V and J genes are TRBV28 and TRBJ2-4; 7 bases are a match to TRBD1. The CDR3 length is 17 residues. V was pared by 3 bases and J by 0 bases, with 8 bases of the junction left unmatched. Germline V gene data show CDR1 as MDHEN and CDR2 as SYDVKM. The CDR3 is CASSLPQDRRAKNIQYF. CDR3 in DNA: TGTGCCAGCAGTTTGCCTCAGGACAGGAGAGCCAAAAACATTCAGTACTTC. Variable domain in full (rest from reference TRBV28 and TRBJ2-4): DVKVTQSSRYLVKRTGEKVFLECVQDMDHENMFWYRQDPGLGLRLIYFSYDVKMKEKGDIPEGYSVSREKKERFSLILESASTNQTSMYLCASSLPQDRRAKNIQYFGAGTRLSVL.

This chain links TRBV1 with TRBJ2-3. TRBV1 is flagged as a pseudogene. The CDR3 runs to 16 residues. CDR3 nucleotide sequence: TGCACCAGCAGCCAAGAAGTAGGCACTAGCACAGATACGCAGTATTTT. Encoded protein: CTSSQEVGTSTDTQYF.

The J gene is TRBJ1-1, the V gene TRBV7-9; D not certain. Trimming stripped 8 bases from V and 2 bases from J, with 18 bases between. Germline CDR1 reads SEHNR; CDR2 reads FQNEAQ (reference sequence). This CDR3 spans 15 amino acids. Here the CDR3 reads CASPGSTGSNTEAFF. For the CDR3, the DNA is TGTGCCAGCCCCGGTTCAACGGGGTCAAACACTGAAGCTTTCTTT.

For the CDR3, the DNA is TGCGCCAGCAGCCCGGAGGGATCTCCCCTAAACTATGGCTACACCTTC. Its translation is CASSPEGSPLNYGYTF. The gene calls are TRBV5-1 and TRBJ1-2; D gene ambiguous. Trimming took 4 bases from V and 2 from J, leaving 18 bases between them. Germline CDR1 is SGHRS and CDR2 is YFSETQ. The CDR3 consists of 16 residues.

V usage is TRBV9 and J usage is TRBJ2-2; the D call may be TRBD1 or TRBD2 (5 bases each). CDR3 length: 16 residues. Trimming pared 3 bases from V and 2 bases from J, leaving 14 bases between. Germline CDR1 reads SGDLS; CDR2 reads YYNGEE. The CDR3 DNA follows: TGTGCCAGCAGCGGGGACCAGCTTACTAACACCGGGGAGCTGTTTTTT. Translating gives CASSGDQLTNTGELFF.

CDR3 sequence (DNA): TGTGCCATCCAGAACAGTGTTCGCAATCAGCCCCAGCATTTT. It translates to CAIQNSVRNQPQHF. The rearrangement uses TRBV6-1 and TRBJ1-5; unclear D gene. Germline CDR1 MNHNS, CDR2 SASEGT. The V gene lost 10 bases and the J gene lost 2 bases, with 15 bases spanning the gap. The CDR3 has 14 amino acids.

The V and J genes are TRBV5-1 and TRBJ2-7; D gene uncertain. V was clipped by 3 bases and J by 4 bases, with 8 bases between them. Germline V gene data show CDR1 as SGHRS and CDR2 as YFSETQ. The CDR3 runs 12 residues. The CDR3 DNA is TGCGCCAGCAGCTCCCCGAATTACGAGCAGTACTTC. Its protein product is CASSSPNYEQYF.

The chain recombines TRBV7-9 with TRBJ1-2, with 9 bases identical to TRBD1. The germline gives CDR1 SEHNR, CDR2 FQNEAQ (reference sequence). The CDR3 has 15 residues. V was clipped by 4 bases and J by 8 bases; unmatched bases: 11. The CDR3 DNA sequence: TGTGCCAGCAGCTACGGAAGGACAGGGGTGGGCGGCTACACCTTC. Its translation: CASSYGRTGVGGYTF.

The chain uses TRBV5-1 and TRBJ1-1, with 10 bases that match TRBD1. This CDR3 region has 14 residues. Trimming cost V 5 bases and J 3 bases; bases outside gene matches: 4. Germline V gives CDR1 SGHRS, CDR2 YFSETQ. In DNA, the CDR3 is TGCGCCAGCAGGAGACAGGGGGCCGACACTGAAGCTTTCTTT. Amino acids: CASRRQGADTEAFF.